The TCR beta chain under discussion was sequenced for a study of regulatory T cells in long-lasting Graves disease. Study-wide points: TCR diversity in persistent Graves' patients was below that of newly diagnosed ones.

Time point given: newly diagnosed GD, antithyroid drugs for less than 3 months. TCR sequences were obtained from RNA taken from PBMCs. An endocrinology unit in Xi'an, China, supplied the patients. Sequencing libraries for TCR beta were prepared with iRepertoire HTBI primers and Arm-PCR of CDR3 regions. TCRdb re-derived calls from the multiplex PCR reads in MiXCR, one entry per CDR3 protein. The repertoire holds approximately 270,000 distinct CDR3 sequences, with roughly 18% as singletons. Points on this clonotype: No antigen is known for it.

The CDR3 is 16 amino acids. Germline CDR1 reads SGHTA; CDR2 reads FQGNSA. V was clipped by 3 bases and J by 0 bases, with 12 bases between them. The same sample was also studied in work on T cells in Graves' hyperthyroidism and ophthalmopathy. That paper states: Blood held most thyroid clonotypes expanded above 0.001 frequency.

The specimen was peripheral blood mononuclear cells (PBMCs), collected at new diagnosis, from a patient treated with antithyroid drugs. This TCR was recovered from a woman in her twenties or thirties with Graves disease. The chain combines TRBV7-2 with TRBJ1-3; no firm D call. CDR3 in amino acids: CASSFSTTGSGNTIYF. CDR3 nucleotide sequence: TGTGCCAGCAGCTTCTCCACCACTGGCTCTGGAAACACCATATATTTT. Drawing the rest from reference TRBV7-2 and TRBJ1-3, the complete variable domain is GAGVSQSPSNKVTEKGKDVELRCDPISGHTALYWYRQSLGQGLEFLIYFQGNSAPDKSGLPSDRFSAERTGGSVSTLTIQRTQQEDSAVYLCASSFSTTGSGNTIYFGEGSWLTVV.